This T cell receptor (beta chain) was identified during a study of neoadjuvant anti-PD-1 for oral cavity cancer. Study-level information: Around day 43, patients without progression received a fourth nivolumab dose before surgery. The study, taken as a whole, reports: Pretreatment Treg/Th17 ratio correlated inversely with post-treatment tumor clonality. Non-responders to neoadjuvant nivolumab had significantly more clonal PBMC T cells than responders.

Comment on this clone: Its antigen is unidentified.

The CDR3 sequence is 14 residues long. CDR1 and CDR2 (germline): LNHNV, YYDKDF (reference sequence). V shed 4 bases and J shed 2 bases, with 10 bases lying between them. Method: immunoSEQ multiplex PCR; TCRdb's copy keeps in-frame clones and lacks some. The sample records under 20,000 clones, over 65% being singletons. The sequence derives from a person aged 40 to 85 with oral cavity squamous cell carcinoma. The rearrangement uses TRBV15 and TRBJ2-3; a possible D gene is TRBD2 (6 bases). The sample in question was PBMCs, obtained before nivolumab (anti-PD-1) treatment. The DNA for the CDR3 is TGTGCCACCAGCACCCCGGGAGCCACAGATACGCAGTATTTT. Translated, it gives CATSTPGATDTQYF.